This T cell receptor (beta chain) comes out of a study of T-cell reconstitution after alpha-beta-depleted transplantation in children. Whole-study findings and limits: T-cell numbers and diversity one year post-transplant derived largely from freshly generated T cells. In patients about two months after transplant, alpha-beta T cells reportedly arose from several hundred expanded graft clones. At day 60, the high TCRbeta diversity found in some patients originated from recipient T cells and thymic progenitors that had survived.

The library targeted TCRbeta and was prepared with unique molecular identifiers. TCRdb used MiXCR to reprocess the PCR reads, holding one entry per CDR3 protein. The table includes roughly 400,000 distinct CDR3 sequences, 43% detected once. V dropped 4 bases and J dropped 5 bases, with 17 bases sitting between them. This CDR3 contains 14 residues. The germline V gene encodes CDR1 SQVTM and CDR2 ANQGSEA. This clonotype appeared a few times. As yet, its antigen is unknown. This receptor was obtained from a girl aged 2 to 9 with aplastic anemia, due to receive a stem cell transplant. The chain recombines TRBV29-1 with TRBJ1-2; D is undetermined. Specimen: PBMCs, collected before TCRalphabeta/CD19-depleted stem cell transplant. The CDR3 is CSVVPPWVEYGYTF. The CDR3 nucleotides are TGCAGCGTTGTCCCGCCTTGGGTGGAGTATGGCTACACCTTC.